A selection of T cell receptor beta chains follows, all from one sample in a study of cytomegalovirus exposure and HLA in healthy donors. Produced via immunoSEQ multiplex PCR; TCRdb's table is partial and in-frame only. The repertoire holds about 150,000 clones, with approximately 63% as singletons. The sample was PBMCs. These receptors were obtained from a woman in her sixties in good health and CMV-seropositive. The CDR3 runs from the conserved cysteine through the conserved F or W. A D gene is named only where the DNA matches it firmly. Clone size is not always given. Where it is, it says once, few, many or a class for expanded clones.

size,J,V,D,DNA,CDR3
NA,TRBJ1-5,TRBV23-1,NA,TGCGCCAGCAGTCAATCGGCTTTTAGGGGAAATAGCAATCAGCCCCAGCATTTT,CASSQSAFRGNSNQPQHF
NA,TRBJ1-2,TRBV28,TRBD1,TGTGCCAGCAATATTGCCAGGGGGCGCGGCGGCTACACCTTC,CASNIARGRGGYTF
NA,TRBJ1-5,TRBV25-1,TRBD1,TGTGCCAGCAGTGTGACAGGGAGTAATCAGCCCCAGCATTTT,CASSVTGSNQPQHF
few,TRBJ1-5,TRBV19,NA,TGTGCCAGTCGGCCCCTATCTTGGGCTCAGCCCCAGCATTTT,CASRPLSWAQPQHF
NA,TRBJ1-5,TRBV28,NA,TGTGCCAGCAGTCCACCATCACAGGGAAATCAGCCCCAGCATTTT,CASSPPSQGNQPQHF
NA,TRBJ1-2,TRBV27,TRBD1,TGTGCCAGCGGACAGGGGGCGATCCCTAACTATGGCTACACCTTC,CASGQGAIPNYGYTF
few,TRBJ2-6,TRBV9,NA,TGTGCCAGCAGTTTCTATGGGGCCAACGTCCTGACTTTC,CASSFYGANVLTF
NA,TRBJ1-1,TRBV5-1,NA,TGCGCCAGCAGCTTTCGGGGGAACACTGAAGCTTTCTTT,CASSFRGNTEAFF
NA,TRBJ2-6,TRBV18,TRBD1,TGTGCCAGCACAAGTTGGACCGGGACAGGGACTTCAGGGGCCAACGTCCTGACTTTC,CASTSWTGTGTSGANVLTF
once,TRBJ2-7,TRBV9,NA,TGTGCCAGCAGTCAACAGGGAGTGGCCTACGAGCAGTACTTC,CASSQQGVAYEQYF
once,TRBJ1-2,TRBV6-5,NA,TGTGCCAGCAGGACGGCGGCCTATGGCTACACCTTC,CASRTAAYGYTF
NA,TRBJ1-1,TRBV7-9,NA,TGTGCCAGCAGCTTCCTAATGAACACTGAAGCTTTCTTT,CASSFLMNTEAFF
NA,TRBJ2-2,TRBV28,TRBD2,TGTGCCAGCAGTTTAGGACTAGCGGGAGTAGGGGAGCTGTTTTTT,CASSLGLAGVGELFF
NA,TRBJ2-1,TRBV7-9,NA,TGTGCCAGCAGCCGGATACTAGGTTTGACGGATGAGCAGTTCTTC,CASSRILGLTDEQFF
NA,TRBJ2-5,TRBV28,TRBD2,TGTGCCAGCAGTCATGGACTAGCGGAGCAAGAGACCCAGTACTTC,CASSHGLAEQETQYF
NA,TRBJ1-4,TRBV2,NA,TGTGCCAGCAGTGGTGGACGGGGGTATCATGAAAAACTGTTTTTT,CASSGGRGYHEKLFF
NA,TRBJ1-2,TRBV6-5,NA,TGTGCCAGCAGTTACGCCCCCACAGGAACCCGGGGCTACACCTTC,CASSYAPTGTRGYTF
few,TRBJ2-5,TRBV19,TRBD1,TGTGCCAGTAGTGTCGAACAGGGGCGCAGGGAGACCCAGTACTTC,CASSVEQGRRETQYF
NA,TRBJ2-3,TRBV28,TRBD2,TGTGCCAGCAGCTCCGAGACTAGCGGGAGTGGTACAGATACGCAGTATTTT,CASSSETSGSGTDTQYF
few,TRBJ1-1,TRBV2,NA,TGTGCCGGCCAAAAGAAAAAGAACACTGAAGCTTTCTTT,CAGQKKKNTEAFF
NA,TRBJ2-1,TRBV5-1,TRBD2,TGCGCCAGCAGCGCTCAGACTAGCGGGAGGAGGAATGAGCAGTTCTTC,CASSAQTSGRRNEQFF
NA,TRBJ1-1,TRBV6-5,NA,TGTGCCAGCAGTTTTGCGTTCGGGGGACTGAACACTGAAGCTTTCTTT,CASSFAFGGLNTEAFF
NA,TRBJ2-7,TRBV6-5,NA,TGTGCCAGCACCTCGGATCGGAGCGGATCCTACGAGCAGTACTTC,CASTSDRSGSYEQYF
NA,TRBJ2-3,TRBV5-1,TRBD2,TGCGCCAGCAGCTTGGCCGGGACTAGCGGGTCGATGGATACGCAGTATTTT,CASSLAGTSGSMDTQYF
few,TRBJ1-2,TRBV9,TRBD1,TGTGCCAGCAGCGCGACAGGGACGTATGGCTACACCTTC,CASSATGTYGYTF
NA,TRBJ1-2,TRBV5-1,NA,TGCGCCAGCAGCCCCGGAAAGGGGCAGGGAGGCGATGGCTACACCTTC,CASSPGKGQGGDGYTF
few,TRBJ1-5,TRBV28,TRBD1,TGTGCCAGCAGCCACGGGACAGGGCGCAATCAGCCCCAGCATTTT,CASSHGTGRNQPQHF
NA,TRBJ2-5,TRBV6-6,TRBD2,TGTGCCAGCAGTTACAAGGCTAGCGGGAGGCAAGAGACCCAGTACTTC,CASSYKASGRQETQYF